This T cell receptor (beta chain) was captured by sequencing in a study of T cells in Graves' hyperthyroidism and ophthalmopathy. Trimming removed 7 bases at V and 4 bases at J, with 16 bases between. CDR3 length equals 13 residues. Germline CDR1 SQVTM, CDR2 ANQGSEA. TCR beta CDR3 sequences were amplified from RNA transcripts. First-round RT-PCR of the TCR CDR3 relied on the HTBI primer set. MiXCR, run by TCRdb on the multiplex PCR reads, gives a single entry per CDR3 protein. The sample carries over 150,000 distinct CDR3 sequences, about 17% recorded once. For the diagnoses, clinical symptoms, serum thyroxine and TRAb, thyroid ultrasound and orbital computed tomography were used. In its sample, this clonotype was seen many times.

This clonotype was obtained from a woman aged 45-65 years with Graves' hyperthyroidism. Specimen: blood. V gene TRBV29-1 combines with J gene TRBJ2-5, with D possibly called TRBD1 or TRBD2 (5 bases each). In nucleotides, the CDR3 is TGCAGCGCTCCAACTGGGGGTGTAGAGACCCAGTACTTC. Translating gives CSAPTGGVETQYF.